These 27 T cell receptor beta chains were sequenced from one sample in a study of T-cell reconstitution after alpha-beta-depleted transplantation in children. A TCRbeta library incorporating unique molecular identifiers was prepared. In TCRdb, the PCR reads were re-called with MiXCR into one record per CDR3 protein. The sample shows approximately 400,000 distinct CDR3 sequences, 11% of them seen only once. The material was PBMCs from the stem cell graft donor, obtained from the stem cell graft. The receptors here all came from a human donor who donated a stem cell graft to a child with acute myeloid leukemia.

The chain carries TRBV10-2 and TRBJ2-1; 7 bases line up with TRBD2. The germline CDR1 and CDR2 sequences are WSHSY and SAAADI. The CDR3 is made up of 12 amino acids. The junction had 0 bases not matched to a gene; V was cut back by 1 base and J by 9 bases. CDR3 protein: CASSEWGGEQFF. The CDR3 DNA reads TGCGCCAGCAGTGAGTGGGGGGGTGAGCAGTTCTTC.

CDR3 bases: TGTGCCAGCAGCTTGGATCCCTCCGCGTACAATGAGCAGTTCTTC. Translating gives CASSLDPSAYNEQFF. The gene calls are TRBV5-6 and TRBJ2-1; D is unresolved. The CDR3 has 15 residues. CDR1 and CDR2 (germline): SGHDT, YYEEEE. V shed 0 bases and J shed 4 bases, with 11 bases lying between them.

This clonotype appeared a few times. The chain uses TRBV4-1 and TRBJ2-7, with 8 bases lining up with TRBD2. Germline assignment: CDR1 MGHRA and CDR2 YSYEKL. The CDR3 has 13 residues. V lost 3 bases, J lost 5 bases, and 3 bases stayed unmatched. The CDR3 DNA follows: TGCGCCAGCAGCCACGGGGGGGAAAACGAGCAGTACTTC. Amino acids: CASSHGGENEQYF.

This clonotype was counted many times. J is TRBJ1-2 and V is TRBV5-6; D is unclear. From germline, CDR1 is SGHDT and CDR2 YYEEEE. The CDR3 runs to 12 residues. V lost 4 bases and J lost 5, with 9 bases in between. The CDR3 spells CASSPQNYGYTF. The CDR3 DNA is TGTGCCAGCAGCCCCCAGAATTATGGCTACACCTTC.

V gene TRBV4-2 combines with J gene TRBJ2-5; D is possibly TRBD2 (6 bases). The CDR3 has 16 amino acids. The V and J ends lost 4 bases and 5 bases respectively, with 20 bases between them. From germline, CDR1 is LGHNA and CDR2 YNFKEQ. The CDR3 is CASSPATPRGSETQYF. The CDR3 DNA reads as TGTGCCAGCAGCCCTGCCACCCCCCGGGGGTCTGAGACCCAGTACTTC.

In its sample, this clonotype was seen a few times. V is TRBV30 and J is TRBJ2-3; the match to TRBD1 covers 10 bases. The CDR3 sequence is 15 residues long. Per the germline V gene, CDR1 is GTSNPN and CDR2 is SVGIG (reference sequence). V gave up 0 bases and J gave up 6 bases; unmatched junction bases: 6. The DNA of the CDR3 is TGTGCCTGGAGTGTTGGGACAGGGGCGTATGATACGCAGTATTTT. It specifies CAWSVGTGAYDTQYF.

CDR3 protein: CASSQERLDTQYF. CDR3 nucleotides: TGTGCCAGCAGCCAAGAAAGGCTAGATACGCAGTATTTT. J is TRBJ2-3 and V is TRBV14; D call uncertain. The CDR3 covers 13 residues. Deletions cut 0 bases from V and 5 bases from J, with 6 bases between. In germline, CDR1 is SGHDN, CDR2 FVKESK.

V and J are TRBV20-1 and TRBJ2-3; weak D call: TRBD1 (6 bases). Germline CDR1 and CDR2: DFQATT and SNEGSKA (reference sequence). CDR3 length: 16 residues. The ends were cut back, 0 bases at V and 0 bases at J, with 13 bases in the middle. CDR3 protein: CSARDPARGSTDTQYF. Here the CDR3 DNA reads TGCAGTGCTAGAGATCCCGCCAGGGGCAGCACAGATACGCAGTATTTT.

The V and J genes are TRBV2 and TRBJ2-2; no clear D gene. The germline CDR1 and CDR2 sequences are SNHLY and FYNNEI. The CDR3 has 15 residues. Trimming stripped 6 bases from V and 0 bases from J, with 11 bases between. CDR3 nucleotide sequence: TGTGCCAGCAGCGCGAAGAGCGCGAACACCGGGGAGCTGTTTTTT. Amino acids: CASSAKSANTGELFF.

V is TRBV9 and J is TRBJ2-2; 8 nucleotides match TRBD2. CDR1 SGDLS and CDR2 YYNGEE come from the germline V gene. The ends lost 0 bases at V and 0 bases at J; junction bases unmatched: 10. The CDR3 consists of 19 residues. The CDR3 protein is CASSVGHVPAGANTGELFF. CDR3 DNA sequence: TGTGCCAGCAGCGTAGGACATGTTCCAGCGGGGGCGAACACCGGGGAGCTGTTTTTT.

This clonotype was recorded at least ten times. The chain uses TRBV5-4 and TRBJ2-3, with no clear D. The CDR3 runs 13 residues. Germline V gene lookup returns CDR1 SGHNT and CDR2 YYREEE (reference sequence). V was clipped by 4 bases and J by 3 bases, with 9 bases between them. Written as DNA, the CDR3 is TGTGCCAGCAGCCGAAAAAGAACAGATACGCAGTATTTT. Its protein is CASSRKRTDTQYF.

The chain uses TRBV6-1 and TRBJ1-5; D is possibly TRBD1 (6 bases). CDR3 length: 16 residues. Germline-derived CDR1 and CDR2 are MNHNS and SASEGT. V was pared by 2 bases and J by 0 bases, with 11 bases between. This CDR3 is CASSEWAGDSNQPQHF. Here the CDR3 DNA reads TGTGCCAGCAGTGAATGGGCAGGGGATAGCAATCAGCCCCAGCATTTT.

The CDR3 region has the DNA TGTGCCAGCAGCAAAGGGGATAATCAGCCCCAGCATTTT. Its protein is CASSKGDNQPQHF. The chain has TRBV21-1 and TRBJ1-5. TRBV21-1 is reported as a pseudogene. The CDR3 consists of 13 residues.

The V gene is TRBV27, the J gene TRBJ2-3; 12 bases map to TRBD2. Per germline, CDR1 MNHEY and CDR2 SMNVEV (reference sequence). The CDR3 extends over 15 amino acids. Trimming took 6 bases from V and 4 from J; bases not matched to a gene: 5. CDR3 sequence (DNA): TGTGCCAGCAGCCCTAGCGGGGGGGCGCCAGATACGCAGTATTTT. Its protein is CASSPSGGAPDTQYF.

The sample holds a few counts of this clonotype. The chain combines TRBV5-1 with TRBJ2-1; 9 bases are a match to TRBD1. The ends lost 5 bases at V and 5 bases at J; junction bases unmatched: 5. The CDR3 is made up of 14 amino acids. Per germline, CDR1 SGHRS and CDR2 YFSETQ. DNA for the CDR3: TGCGCCAGCAGGATACAGGGGGCCGACAATGAGCAGTTCTTC. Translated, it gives CASRIQGADNEQFF.

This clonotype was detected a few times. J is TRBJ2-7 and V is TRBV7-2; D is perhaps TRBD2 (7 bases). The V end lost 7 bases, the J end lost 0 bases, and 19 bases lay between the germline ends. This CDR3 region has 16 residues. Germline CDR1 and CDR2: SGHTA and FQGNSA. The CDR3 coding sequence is TGTGCCAGCACTAGGCGCGGGGGCGGTAGCTCCTACGAGCAGTACTTC. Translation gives CASTRRGGGSSYEQYF.

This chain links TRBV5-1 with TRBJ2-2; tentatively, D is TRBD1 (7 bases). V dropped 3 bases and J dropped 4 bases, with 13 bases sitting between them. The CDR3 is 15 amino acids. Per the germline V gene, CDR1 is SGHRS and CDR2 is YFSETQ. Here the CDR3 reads CASSSQGGLTGELFF. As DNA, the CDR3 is TGCGCCAGCAGCTCTCAGGGGGGCCTCACCGGGGAGCTGTTTTTT. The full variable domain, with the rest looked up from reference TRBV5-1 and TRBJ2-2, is KAGVTQTPRYLIKTRGQQVTLSCSPISGHRSVSWYQQTPGQGLQFLFEYFSETQRNKGNFPGRFSGRQFSNSRSEMNVSTLELGDSALYLCASSSQGGLTGELFFGEGSRLTVL.

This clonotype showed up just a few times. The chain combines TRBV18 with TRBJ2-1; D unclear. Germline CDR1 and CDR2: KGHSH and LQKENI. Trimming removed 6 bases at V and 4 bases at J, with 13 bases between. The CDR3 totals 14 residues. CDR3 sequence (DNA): TGTGCCAGCTCCGATGTTTCAGAATACAATGAGCAGTTCTTC. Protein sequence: CASSDVSEYNEQFF.

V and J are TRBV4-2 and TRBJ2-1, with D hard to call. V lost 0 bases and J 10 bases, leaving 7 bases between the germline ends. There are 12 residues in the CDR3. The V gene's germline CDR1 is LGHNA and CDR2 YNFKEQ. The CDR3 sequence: CASSQDWQEQFF. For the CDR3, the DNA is TGTGCCAGCAGCCAAGATTGGCAGGAGCAGTTCTTC.

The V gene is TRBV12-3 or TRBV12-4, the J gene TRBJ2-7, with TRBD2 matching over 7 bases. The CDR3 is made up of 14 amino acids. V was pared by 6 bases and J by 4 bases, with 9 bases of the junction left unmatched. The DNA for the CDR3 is TGTGCCAGCAGAAGCGGCGGGAGCTTATACGAGCAGTACTTC. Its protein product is CASRSGGSLYEQYF.

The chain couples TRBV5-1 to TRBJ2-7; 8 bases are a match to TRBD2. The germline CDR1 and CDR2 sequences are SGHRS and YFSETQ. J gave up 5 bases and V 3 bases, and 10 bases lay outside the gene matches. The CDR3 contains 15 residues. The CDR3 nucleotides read TGCGCCAGCAGCTCCCTGGGAGCGGGAGCTAACGAGCAGTACTTC. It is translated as CASSSLGAGANEQYF.

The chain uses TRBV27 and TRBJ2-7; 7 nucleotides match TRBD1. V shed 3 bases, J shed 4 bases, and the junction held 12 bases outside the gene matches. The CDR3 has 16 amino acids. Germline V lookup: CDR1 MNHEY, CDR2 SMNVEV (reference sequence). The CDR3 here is CASSFLPTGKGYEQYV. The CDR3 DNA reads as TGTGCCAGCAGTTTTCTACCGACAGGGAAAGGATACGAGCAGTACGTC.

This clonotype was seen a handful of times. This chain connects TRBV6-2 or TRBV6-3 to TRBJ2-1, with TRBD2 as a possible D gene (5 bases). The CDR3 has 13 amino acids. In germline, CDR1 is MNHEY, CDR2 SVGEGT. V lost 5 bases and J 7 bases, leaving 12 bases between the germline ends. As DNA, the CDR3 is TGTGCCAGCAGTAATGGACTCTCAAATGAGCAGTTCTTC. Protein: CASSNGLSNEQFF.

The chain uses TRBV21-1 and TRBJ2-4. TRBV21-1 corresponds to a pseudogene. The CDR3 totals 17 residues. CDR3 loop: CASSKEVGSKAKNIQYF. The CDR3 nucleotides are TGTGCCAGCAGCAAAGAAGTGGGCTCGAAAGCCAAAAACATTCAGTACTTC.

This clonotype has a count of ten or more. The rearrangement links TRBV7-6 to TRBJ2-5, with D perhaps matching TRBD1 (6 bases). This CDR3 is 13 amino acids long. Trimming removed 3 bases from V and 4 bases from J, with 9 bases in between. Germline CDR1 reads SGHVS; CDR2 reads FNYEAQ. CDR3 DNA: TGTGCCAGCAGCTTGGCCAGGGGAGAGACCCAGTACTTC. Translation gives CASSLARGETQYF.

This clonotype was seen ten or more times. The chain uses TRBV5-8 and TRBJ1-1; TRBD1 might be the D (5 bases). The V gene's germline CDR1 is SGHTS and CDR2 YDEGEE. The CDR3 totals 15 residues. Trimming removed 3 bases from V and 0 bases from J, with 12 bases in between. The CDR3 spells CASSYRTGLNTEAFF. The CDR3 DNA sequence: TGTGCCAGCAGCTACCGAACAGGTCTGAACACTGAAGCTTTCTTT.

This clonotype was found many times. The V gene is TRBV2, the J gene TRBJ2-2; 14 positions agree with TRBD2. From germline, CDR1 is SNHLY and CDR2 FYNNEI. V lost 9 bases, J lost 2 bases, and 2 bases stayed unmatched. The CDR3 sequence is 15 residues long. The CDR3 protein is CARGLAGGNTGELFF. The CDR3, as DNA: TGTGCCAGAGGACTAGCGGGGGGAAACACCGGGGAGCTGTTTTTT.